These T cell receptor beta chains were read from a single sample in a study of T cells in Graves' hyperthyroidism and ophthalmopathy. TCRdb reprocessed the multiplex PCR reads with MiXCR, giving one entry per CDR3 protein. The data hold about 560,000 distinct CDR3 sequences, with 16% observed a single time. Input material: blood. Receptor source: a woman aged 18-29 years with Graves' hyperthyroidism. CDR3s include the opening cysteine and the closing phenylalanine or tryptophan. Each record gives: D gene, J gene, clone size, V gene, CDR3 protein, CDR3 DNA. A D gene is named only where the DNA matches it firmly. The size entry is marked missing in some rows and otherwise reads once, few, many or a size class.

D: TRBD1; J: TRBJ1-5; size: many; V: TRBV12-3/TRBV12-4; CDR3: CASSWGDRSINQPQHF; DNA: TGTGCCAGCAGCTGGGGGGACAGGAGCATTAATCAGCCCCAGCATTTT
D: TRBD2; J: TRBJ2-2; size: .; V: TRBV6-5; CDR3: CASSYPQTSGGNTGELFF; DNA: TGTGCCAGCAGTTATCCGCAGACTAGCGGGGGAAACACCGGGGAGCTGTTTTTT
D: .; J: TRBJ2-2; size: .; V: TRBV3-1; CDR3: CASRWNYGELFF; DNA: TGTGCCAGCCGATGGAATTACGGGGAGCTGTTTTTT
D: TRBD1; J: TRBJ2-7; size: many; V: TRBV6-1; CDR3: CASSQNRGSPYEQYF; DNA: TGTGCCAGCAGTCAAAACAGGGGATCGCCCTACGAGCAGTACTTC
D: TRBD1; J: TRBJ2-7; size: .; V: TRBV12-3/TRBV12-4; CDR3: CASSSLRDSYEQYF; DNA: TGTGCCAGCAGTTCCCTCCGGGACAGCTACGAGCAGTACTTC
D: TRBD2; J: TRBJ2-3; size: few; V: TRBV7-2; CDR3: CASSRRTSGRDTQYF; DNA: TGTGCCAGCAGCCGCCGGACTAGCGGGAGAGATACGCAGTATTTT
D: TRBD1; J: TRBJ2-2; size: few; V: TRBV19; CDR3: CASSDPRTGANTGELFF; DNA: TGTGCCAGTAGTGACCCAAGGACAGGGGCCAACACCGGGGAGCTGTTTTTT
D: .; J: TRBJ2-1; size: few; V: TRBV19; CDR3: CASSKSRVSNSNEQFF; DNA: TGTGCCAGTAGTAAGTCCCGGGTGTCCAACAGCAATGAGCAGTTCTTC
D: TRBD1; J: TRBJ2-3; size: many; V: TRBV28; CDR3: CASSWDREGRTDTQYF; DNA: TGTGCCAGCAGTTGGGACAGGGAAGGTCGCACAGATACGCAGTATTTT
D: .; J: TRBJ1-1; size: .; V: TRBV5-1; CDR3: CASSYAGVGGSTEAFF; DNA: TGCGCCAGCAGCTACGCGGGTGTGGGGGGTTCCACTGAAGCTTTCTTT
D: TRBD1; J: TRBJ2-5; size: many; V: TRBV2; CDR3: CASIPGQGALLVRQETQYF; DNA: TGTGCCAGCATCCCGGGACAGGGGGCGCTTCTAGTGCGGCAAGAGACCCAGTACTTC
D: TRBD1; J: TRBJ2-4; size: few; V: TRBV6-1; CDR3: CASSPGQVHGKNIQYF; DNA: TGTGCCAGCAGTCCGGGACAGGTCCACGGCAAAAACATTCAGTACTTC
D: .; J: TRBJ1-1; size: many; V: TRBV28; CDR3: CASSLAVMNTEAFF; DNA: TGTGCCAGCAGTTTAGCAGTTATGAACACTGAAGCTTTCTTT
D: TRBD1; J: TRBJ1-2; size: many; V: TRBV2; CDR3: CASSSRQGFNYGYTF; DNA: TGTGCCAGCAGTTCTCGACAGGGATTTAACTATGGCTACACCTTC
D: TRBD2; J: TRBJ2-1; size: many; V: TRBV5-1; CDR3: CASSSRRAGGNNEQFF; DNA: TGCGCCAGCAGCTCCAGGCGCGCGGGAGGAAACAATGAGCAGTTCTTC
D: TRBD1; J: TRBJ2-7; size: .; V: TRBV19; CDR3: CASSMGVGTGSYEQYF; DNA: TGTGCCAGTAGTATGGGTGTGGGGACAGGCTCCTACGAGCAGTACTTC
D: .; J: TRBJ2-2; size: many; V: TRBV11-1; CDR3: CASSLSWQGNTGELFF; DNA: TGTGCCAGCAGCTTATCCTGGCAGGGGAACACCGGGGAGCTGTTTTTT
D: TRBD1; J: TRBJ1-4; size: many; V: TRBV13; CDR3: CASSLAAGGEANEKLFF; DNA: TGTGCCAGCAGCTTAGCCGCAGGGGGCGAGGCTAATGAAAAACTGTTTTTT
D: TRBD1; J: TRBJ2-7; size: many; V: TRBV7-8; CDR3: CASSNQGQGGVEQYF; DNA: TGTGCCAGCAGCAACCAGGGACAGGGAGGGGTCGAGCAGTACTTC
D: TRBD2; J: TRBJ2-1; size: .; V: TRBV24-1; CDR3: CATSVMAGVNEQFF; DNA: TGTGCCACCAGTGTGATGGCGGGGGTCAATGAGCAGTTCTTC
D: TRBD2; J: TRBJ2-2; size: .; V: TRBV25-1; CDR3: CASSGLAGVNGELFF; DNA: TGTGCCAGCAGTGGGCTAGCGGGAGTAAACGGGGAGCTGTTTTTT
D: .; J: TRBJ1-5; size: few; V: TRBV18; CDR3: CASSLQGRPSNQPQHF; DNA: TGTGCCAGCTCGCTCCAGGGTCGCCCTAGCAATCAGCCCCAGCATTTT
D: .; J: TRBJ2-7; size: many; V: TRBV7-2; CDR3: CASSLARGVLDEQYF; DNA: TGTGCCAGCAGCTTAGCCCGGGGAGTGTTAGACGAGCAGTACTTC